The clone carrying this T cell receptor beta chain was recorded a few times. V lost 6 bases, J lost 10 bases, and 4 bases stayed unmatched. In germline, CDR1 is SNHLY, CDR2 FYNNEI. The CDR3 is made up of 12 amino acids. This sample stems from a study of graft-versus-host responses after intestinal transplantation. Overall study context: Each recipient received a multivisceral, liver-intestinal, or isolated intestinal graft.

Libraries were prepared by immunoSEQ multiplex PCR; TCRdb keeps only in-frame clonotypes and omits some of them. Among tens of thousands of clones listed, around 54% were seen once. The rearrangement uses TRBV2 and TRBJ1-1, with 11 positions matching TRBD1. This material consisted of alloreactive CD4+ T cells from a mixed lymphocyte reaction culture, taken before intestinal transplant. Noted subset: CFSE-low proliferating T cells sorted from approximately 6-day pre-transplant mixed lymphocyte reaction (GvH or HvG direction). The receptor's source is a human patient who received an intestinal transplant. In nucleotides, the CDR3 is TGTGCCAGCAGGACGGACAGGGGGCGAGCTTTCTTT. This translates into CASRTDRGRAFF.